This passage covers 30 T cell receptor beta chains from one sample sequenced in a study of monozygotic twins with inflammatory bowel disease. TCRdb reprocessed the 5' RACE reads, keeping one entry per CDR3 protein, no DNA. This sample's clone table lists nearly 450,000 distinct CDR3 sequences. The sequencing input was blood. These receptors were taken from a human donor with ulcerative colitis or Crohn's disease, or a healthy co-twin of an affected twin (not recorded which).

The J gene is TRBJ2-3, the V gene TRBV20-1; TCRdb returns TRBD2, unconfirmable since there is no DNA. The CDR3 is made up of 14 amino acids. Germline V gene sequence: CDR1 DFQATT, CDR2 SNEGSKA (reference sequence). This CDR3 reads CSARDWLAGDTQYF.

The chain joins TRBV29-1 to TRBJ2-2; TCRdb designates TRBD1, a call that cannot be tested without DNA. CDR1 and CDR2 (germline): SQVTM, ANQGSEA. The CDR3 contains 15 residues. The CDR3 protein is CSATGRGVGTGGLFF.

This rearrangement joins TRBV4-3 to TRBJ2-1; TCRdb lists TRBD2, though no DNA is available to test this call. The germline V gene has CDR1 LGHNA and CDR2 YSLEER. The CDR3 loop spans 17 amino acids. The CDR3 sequence: CASSQVPGLAGYNEQFF.

This chain links TRBV25-1 with TRBJ1-1. The CDR3 spans 14 residues. CDR1 and CDR2 (germline): MGHDK, SYGVNS. CDR3 in amino acids: CASSEDLSHTEAFF.

The V gene is TRBV10-3, the J gene TRBJ2-2; TCRdb's D call, TRBD1, is unchecked because there is no DNA. This CDR3 comprises 14 residues. Germline loops: CDR1 ENHRY, CDR2 SYGVKD. Here the CDR3 reads CATRDRGSTGELFF.

The J gene is TRBJ1-2, the V gene TRBV12-3 or TRBV12-4. The CDR3 totals 12 residues. CDR3: CASSPTFDGYTF.

The rearrangement links TRBV30 to TRBJ2-2; TCRdb picks TRBD1, but there is no DNA to check that call. Looked up from germline, CDR1 is GTSNPN and CDR2 is SVGIG (reference sequence). The CDR3 is 15 amino acids. CDR3 protein: CAWREGASYTGELFF.

The chain has TRBV5-1 and TRBJ2-5. The CDR3 length is 14 residues. Per germline, CDR1 SGHRS and CDR2 YFSETQ. CDR3 loop: CASSFVGSQETQYF.

The chain uses TRBV24-1 and TRBJ2-1. CDR1 is KGHDR, CDR2 SFDVKD, per germline. The CDR3 is 13 amino acids. CDR3 in amino acids: CATSDSDTAEQFF.

The chain has TRBV12-3 or TRBV12-4 and TRBJ2-1. This CDR3 region has 16 residues. This chain's CDR3 is CASIFQDRASYNEQFF.

V is TRBV4-1 and J is TRBJ2-3; TCRdb lists TRBD1, though no DNA is available to test this call. The CDR3 is 13 amino acids. CDR1 MGHRA and CDR2 YSYEKL come from the germline V gene. The CDR3 region is CASSLGTGDTQYF.

Here the CDR3 reads CASSLSPGLGNQETQYF. The J gene is TRBJ2-5, the V gene TRBV7-6; TCRdb's assignment of TRBD1 cannot be checked, as there is no DNA. CDR3 size: 17 residues. Germline CDR1 SGHVS, CDR2 FNYEAQ.

This sequence joins TRBV29-1 and TRBJ1-1; TCRdb's D call of TRBD1 is untestable without DNA. Germline CDR1 reads SQVTM; CDR2 reads ANQGSEA. The CDR3 extends over 13 amino acids. The CDR3 reads CSVSTGANTEAFF.

The genes are TRBV12-3 or TRBV12-4 and TRBJ2-7; the D call from TCRdb, TRBD1, cannot be confirmed without DNA. The CDR3 is 13 residues long. CDR3 amino acids: CASGQGGTYEQYF.

The chain has TRBV9 and TRBJ1-1; with no DNA, the TCRdb D assignment of TRBD1 cannot be verified. The CDR3 sequence is 15 residues long. Germline CDR1 SGDLS, CDR2 YYNGEE. The CDR3 protein is CASSPRASLNTEAFF.

The chain carries TRBV20-1 and TRBJ2-5; TCRdb reports TRBD1, a call that lacks DNA to check it against. The CDR3 length is 15 residues. Germline V gene sequence: CDR1 DFQATT, CDR2 SNEGSKA (reference sequence). CDR3 sequence: CSASRTRGGQETQYF.

J is TRBJ1-5 and V is TRBV28; no DNA is available, so the TRBD1 call from TCRdb remains unchecked. The CDR3 has 15 amino acids. CDR1 and CDR2 (germline): MDHEN, SYDVKM. This chain's CDR3 is CASSSPGPGNQPQHF.

The chain carries TRBV7-9 and TRBJ1-2; TCRdb returns TRBD1, unconfirmable since there is no DNA. The CDR3 spans 12 residues. Looked up from germline, CDR1 is SEHNR and CDR2 is FQNEAQ (reference sequence). The CDR3 loop is CASSGQVGGYTF.

V is TRBV28 and J is TRBJ2-5; TCRdb lists TRBD1, though no DNA is available to test this call. The CDR3 length is 14 residues. Germline CDR1 MDHEN, CDR2 SYDVKM. The CDR3 loop is CASSFGRIQETQYF.

J is TRBJ2-1 and V is TRBV7-2; as DNA is missing, the TRBD2 call by TCRdb cannot be tested. The V gene's germline CDR1 is SGHTA and CDR2 FQGNSA. The CDR3 runs 15 residues. The CDR3 loop is CASSLYGGTLGEQFF.

The V gene is TRBV3-1, the J gene TRBJ2-7. The germline V gene encodes CDR1 LGHDT and CDR2 YNNKEL (reference sequence). This CDR3 is built from 12 residues. CDR3 sequence reads: CASSQDTDEQYF.

The chain combines TRBV20-1 with TRBJ1-2. CDR3 length equals 13 residues. In germline, CDR1 is DFQATT, CDR2 SNEGSKA (reference sequence). The CDR3 reads CSAAASDGYGYTF.

The chain carries TRBV5-1 and TRBJ1-1; TCRdb proposes TRBD1, but this gene call is untestable without DNA. Germline V CDR1 and CDR2: SGHRS, YFSETQ. CDR3 length equals 14 residues. CDR3 residues: CASSRQGGGTEAFF.

V usage is TRBV5-5 and J usage is TRBJ2-3; the D call of TRBD2 rests on TCRdb alone, since no DNA is present to check it. Germline lookup yields CDR1 SGHKS and CDR2 YYEKEE (reference sequence). The CDR3 loop spans 16 amino acids. CDR3 region: CASSIDRPSGTDTQYF.

This rearrangement joins TRBV29-1 to TRBJ1-4. From germline, CDR1 is SQVTM and CDR2 ANQGSEA. The CDR3 extends over 14 amino acids. The CDR3 here is CSVEGGSNNEKLFF.

The chain carries TRBV18 and TRBJ2-1; TCRdb proposes TRBD2, but this gene call is untestable without DNA. Germline V CDR1 and CDR2: KGHSH, LQKENI. CDR3 length: 15 residues. CDR3 residues: CASSPPQRELYEQFF.

The CDR3 sequence is CASSNQLPGTGGYEQYF. V and J are TRBV18 and TRBJ2-7; TCRdb returns TRBD1, unconfirmable since there is no DNA. CDR3 length: 17 residues. Germline V gene data show CDR1 as KGHSH and CDR2 as LQKENI.

This chain links TRBV4-2 with TRBJ2-1; TCRdb gives TRBD2 as the D gene, but with no DNA this cannot be confirmed. There are 18 residues in the CDR3. Germline V gene sequence: CDR1 LGHNA, CDR2 YNFKEQ. The CDR3 is CASSQDWSAGGMYNEQFF.

Here the CDR3 reads CSAMTPSVGNTIYF. The chain joins TRBV20-1 to TRBJ1-3. The germline V gene has CDR1 DFQATT and CDR2 SNEGSKA (reference sequence). There are 14 residues in the CDR3.

V usage is TRBV5-1 and J usage is TRBJ2-7; there is no DNA to check the TCRdb D call of TRBD2. Germline V gene data show CDR1 as SGHRS and CDR2 as YFSETQ. CDR3 size: 13 residues. The CDR3 reads CASSQGAGHEQYF.